This T cell receptor (beta chain) emerged from a study of cytomegalovirus exposure and HLA in healthy donors. Overall study results and limits: The authors later found most CMV-associated TCR beta chains appeared HLA-restricted. CMV antigen specificity was confirmed in vitro for a few CMV-associated chains.

Per the germline V gene, CDR1 is SNHLY and CDR2 is FYNNEI. Trimming pared 6 bases from V and 2 bases from J, leaving 17 bases between. The CDR3 loop spans 16 amino acids. It was with 60 Vbeta and 13 Jbeta primers that the PCR ran. Original methodology: Roughly 11 million shared chains were among 80 million or so unique TCR beta chains counted in a later analysis. The method was immunoSEQ multiplex PCR; TCRdb's version includes in-frame clones alone and lacks a portion of them. The D gene and trimming were derived from the DNA, and the V and J assignments and clone size from that table. Seen here are fewer than 120,000 clones, 80% to 85% observed once, and the top ten hold around 3.2%. This clone has more than one count but fewer than ten. Its antigen is still unknown.

This clonotype originated in a woman aged 60-70 years in good health and CMV-seropositive. The chain combines TRBV2 with TRBJ1-3; weak D call: TRBD1 (6 bases). The sequencing input was PBMCs. CDR3 loop: CASSGPDRETGNTIYF. The CDR3 nucleotides read TGTGCCAGCAGCGGCCCGGACAGAGAAACTGGAAACACCATATATTTT.